Each of the 29 T cell receptor beta chains below was sequenced from the same sample in a study of T cell repertoires in cytomegalovirus infection. TCRdb passed the reads through MiXCR, listing each CDR3 protein once. The data show 450,000 to 550,000 distinct CDR3 sequences, approximately 15% seen once. The material sequenced was CD8+ T cells from PBMCs. Receptor source: a human donor in good health (CMV status not recorded). Some clones in this sample may be carry-over from other donors' samples.

The V call is TRBV27, the J call TRBJ2-2; 13 bases agree with TRBD2. Per germline, CDR1 MNHEY and CDR2 SMNVEV (reference sequence). The CDR3 is 15 amino acids. J lost 11 bases, V lost 6 bases, and 9 bases had no gene match. The CDR3 nucleotides read TGTGCCAGCAGACGGACTAGCGGGAGTGGGCTAGAGCTGTTTTTT. Translation gives CASRRTSGSGLELFF.

This clonotype appeared many times. V usage is TRBV27 and J usage is TRBJ2-7; 13 bases are shared with TRBD2. The CDR3 extends over 14 amino acids. Germline V gene sequence: CDR1 MNHEY, CDR2 SMNVEV (reference sequence). V lost 10 bases, J lost 5 bases, and 8 bases stayed unmatched. The CDR3 DNA sequence: TGTGCCACCTGGAGGACTAGCGGGGGCAACGAGCAGTACTTC. This translates into CATWRTSGGNEQYF.

This clonotype was picked up many times. The chain is built from TRBV6-1 and TRBJ1-2; possibly TRBD1 for D (5 bases). The germline gives CDR1 MNHNS, CDR2 SASEGT. The CDR3 runs to 14 residues. The V gene lost 10 bases and the J gene lost 3 bases, with 18 bases spanning the gap. The DNA of the CDR3 is TGTGCCACCTCAAAAGGGGTACAGGACTATGGCTACACCTTC. As protein: CATSKGVQDYGYTF.

This clonotype was picked up many times. V and J are TRBV11-2 and TRBJ1-6; D gene unclear. This CDR3 has 17 residues. The V and J ends lost 4 bases and 6 bases respectively, with 19 bases between them. Per the germline V gene, CDR1 is SGHAT and CDR2 is FQNNGV. The CDR3 DNA is TGTGCCAGCAGCTCCACGGCGAGGATCCAGATTAATTCACCCCTCCACTTT. It encodes CASSSTARIQINSPLHF. Together with reference TRBV11-2 and TRBJ1-6, the CDR3 gives the full variable domain: EAGVAQSPRYKIIEKRQSVAFWCNPISGHATLYWYQQILGQGPKLLIQFQNNGVVDDSQLPKDRFSAERLKGVDSTLKIQPAKLEDSAVYLCASSSTARIQINSPLHFGNGTRLTVT.

This clonotype was recorded at least ten times. V is TRBV12-5 and J is TRBJ2-2; D possibly corresponds to TRBD2 (6 bases). Per germline, CDR1 LGHNT and CDR2 FRNRAP. This CDR3 spans 13 amino acids. V was pared by 7 bases and J by 6 bases, with 12 bases between. CDR3 in amino acids: CASASPGAGELFF. The CDR3, as DNA: TGTGCTAGTGCCTCCCCGGGGGCCGGGGAGCTGTTTTTT.

The chain uses TRBV5-1 and TRBJ2-3; 10 bases agree with TRBD2. Trimming removed 4 bases from V and 2 bases from J; junction bases left unmatched: 10. The CDR3 is 17 amino acids. The germline V gene has CDR1 SGHRS and CDR2 YFSETQ. CDR3 amino acids: CASSRRTSGRITDTQYF. The CDR3 bases are TGCGCCAGCAGCCGTCGGACTAGCGGTCGTATCACAGATACGCAGTATTTT.

Only a few counts were recorded for this clonotype. This chain uses TRBV6-1 with TRBJ2-1; D may be TRBD2 (6 bases). The CDR3 consists of 15 residues. Trimming took 7 bases from V and 6 from J, leaving 19 bases between them. Germline V gene sequence: CDR1 MNHNS, CDR2 SASEGT. The CDR3 sequence: CASTHRGSEGNEQFF. CDR3 nucleotides: TGTGCCAGCACCCACCGGGGCTCGGAGGGCAATGAGCAGTTCTTC.

This chain links TRBV9 with TRBJ2-1, with D possibly being TRBD2 (6 bases). Germline V lookup: CDR1 SGDLS, CDR2 YYNGEE. The length of the CDR3 is 16 residues. Trimming cost V 3 bases and J 0 bases, with 13 bases left between them. For the CDR3, the DNA is TGTGCCAGCAGCGGCCAGACTAGTCACTCCTACAATGAGCAGTTCTTC. The encoded protein is CASSGQTSHSYNEQFF. The whole variable domain, filled in from reference TRBV9 and TRBJ2-1, reads DSGVTQTPKHLITATGQRVTLRCSPRSGDLSVYWYQQSLDQGLQFLIQYYNGEERAKGNILERFSAQQFPDLHSELNLSSLELGDSALYFCASSGQTSHSYNEQFFGPGTRLTVL.

This clonotype showed up many times. V is TRBV6-5 and J is TRBJ2-7; possible D gene TRBD2, 5 bases. Germline-derived CDR1 and CDR2 are MNHEY and SVGAGI. This CDR3 has 13 amino acids. With 8 bases removed from V and 3 bases from J, the gap between germline ends came to 14 bases. The CDR3 protein is CASAVGESYEQYF. The CDR3 nucleotides read TGTGCCAGCGCCGTCGGGGAGAGCTACGAGCAGTACTTC.

This clonotype was recorded many times. V is TRBV12-3 or TRBV12-4 and J is TRBJ2-7; either TRBD1 or TRBD2 may supply D (5 bases each). The CDR3 has 15 residues. Trimming took off 3 bases at V and 3 bases at J, with 15 bases between the two ends. CDR3 region: CASSFDRGSYYEQYF. In DNA, the CDR3 is TGTGCCAGCAGTTTTGATCGGGGCTCTTACTACGAGCAGTACTTC.

The chain employs TRBV11-2 and TRBJ1-1, with D tentatively TRBD1 (5 bases). The V end lost 4 bases, the J end lost 0 bases, and 12 bases lay between the germline ends. CDR1 is SGHAT, CDR2 FQNNGV, per germline. This CDR3 is built from 15 residues. The CDR3 bases are TGTGCCAGCAGCTCGGGACTCAACATGAACACTGAAGCTTTCTTT. Protein product: CASSSGLNMNTEAFF.

This clonotype has a count of ten or more. The gene calls are TRBV11-2 and TRBJ2-6; possible D gene TRBD2, 5 bases. Germline V CDR1 and CDR2: SGHAT, FQNNGV. Trimming pared 8 bases from V and 0 bases from J, leaving 17 bases between. The CDR3 is 17 amino acids. CDR3 protein: CASPGLPGDSGANVLTF. In DNA, the CDR3 is TGTGCCAGCCCAGGCCTCCCCGGGGACTCTGGGGCCAACGTCCTGACTTTC.

The rearrangement joins TRBV27 to TRBJ1-1, with D possibly matching TRBD1 (6 bases). The CDR3 has 16 residues. Trimming removed 5 bases from V and 3 bases from J, with 19 bases in between. CDR1 MNHEY and CDR2 SMNVEV come from the germline V gene (reference sequence). Here the CDR3 reads CASSPEALSGDTEAFF. In nucleotides, the CDR3 is TGTGCCAGCAGTCCCGAGGCACTTTCAGGGGACACTGAAGCTTTCTTT.

This clonotype has a count of ten or more. The V gene is TRBV7-9, the J gene TRBJ2-3, with 7 bases lining up with TRBD1. There are 15 residues in the CDR3. The germline CDR1 and CDR2 sequences are SEHNR and FQNEAQ (reference sequence). With V trimmed by 5 bases and J by 4 bases, 9 bases remained unmatched. CDR3 protein: CASSPTGFEADTQYF. The CDR3 nucleotides are TGTGCCAGCAGCCCGACAGGGTTTGAGGCAGATACGCAGTATTTT.

This clonotype was picked up many times. V is TRBV7-9 and J is TRBJ2-7; TRBD1 matches 9 bases. This CDR3 has 16 residues. Germline loops: CDR1 SEHNR, CDR2 FQNEAQ (reference sequence). Trimming took 7 bases from V and 3 from J; bases not matched to a gene: 13. This CDR3 reads CASTHGTGSFGYEQYF. The CDR3 coding sequence is TGTGCCAGCACCCACGGGACAGGGTCTTTTGGCTACGAGCAGTACTTC. Together with reference TRBV7-9 and TRBJ2-7, the CDR3 gives the full variable domain: DTGVSQNPRHKITKRGQNVTFRCDPISEHNRLYWYRQTLGQGPEFLTYFQNEAQLEKSRLLSDRFSAERPKGSFSTLEIQRTEQGDSAMYLCASTHGTGSFGYEQYFGPGTRLTVT.

The sample holds many counts of this clonotype. The V and J genes are TRBV4-1 and TRBJ2-1, with 8 bases matching TRBD1. CDR1 is MGHRA, CDR2 YSYEKL, per germline. The CDR3 sequence is 16 residues long. Trimming cost V 0 bases and J 7 bases; bases outside gene matches: 8. The CDR3 nucleotides are TGCGCCAGCAGCCAAGATCGAGGACAGGGAGGTAATGAGCAGTTCTTC. Its protein is CASSQDRGQGGNEQFF.

The chain recombines TRBV9 with TRBJ2-4; 9 bases fit TRBD2. Per germline, CDR1 SGDLS and CDR2 YYNGEE. The CDR3 is 16 residues long. V lost 3 bases and J lost 1; bases outside the gene matches: 5. The CDR3 bases are TGTGCCAGCAGCGCCTCCGGGACTAGCGCCAAAAACATTCAGTACTTC. Protein product: CASSASGTSAKNIQYF.

This clonotype was seen many times. The chain couples TRBV4-1 to TRBJ2-1; possible D gene TRBD1, 5 bases. The CDR3 consists of 13 residues. Germline CDR1 is MGHRA and CDR2 is YSYEKL. V was pared by 5 bases and J by 4 bases, with 9 bases between. The CDR3 loop is CASSSKGYNEQFF. In DNA, the CDR3 is TGCGCCAGCAGCTCCAAGGGGTACAATGAGCAGTTCTTC.

The chain carries TRBV19 and TRBJ2-1; TRBD2 aligns across 9 bases. The J segment lost 2 bases and the V segment lost 7 bases, leaving 3 bases of the junction unmatched. The CDR3 spans 14 residues. Germline V lookup: CDR1 LNHDA, CDR2 SQIVND (reference sequence). This CDR3 reads CASNSGSPYNEQFF. For the CDR3, the DNA is TGTGCCAGTAATAGCGGGAGTCCCTACAATGAGCAGTTCTTC.

The chain employs TRBV3-1 and TRBJ2-7; 10 bases match TRBD1. Germline-derived CDR1 and CDR2 are LGHDT and YNNKEL (reference sequence). V shed 2 bases and J 6 bases; nucleotides not matched to a gene: 7. The CDR3 contains 15 residues. The CDR3: CASSQPGTGESEQYF. The CDR3, as DNA: TGTGCCAGCAGCCAACCCGGGACAGGGGAAAGCGAGCAGTACTTC.

The sample holds a few counts of this clonotype. DNA for the CDR3: TGTGCCACCCGAGGGCGGAACACTGAAGCTTTCTTT. This translates into CATRGRNTEAFF. The chain couples TRBV5-4 to TRBJ1-1; D not resolved. There are 12 residues in the CDR3. Germline loops: CDR1 SGHNT, CDR2 YYREEE (reference sequence). V dropped 9 bases and J dropped 1 base, with 10 bases sitting between them.

The sample holds a few counts of this clonotype. This sequence joins TRBV12-3 or TRBV12-4 and TRBJ1-2; possibly TRBD1 for D (5 bases). V lost 3 bases to trimming and J lost 3 bases, with 20 bases between them. The CDR3 is 17 amino acids. CDR3 amino acids: CASSLVLQDKRYYGYTF. CDR3 in DNA: TGTGCCAGCAGTTTGGTATTGCAGGACAAAAGGTACTATGGCTACACCTTC.

Remarks on this clonotype: Because the CDR3 is missing its conserved closing phenylalanine or tryptophan, this is likely a read error. The gene calls are TRBV7-9 and TRBJ2-7; 10 nucleotides line up with TRBD2. The CDR3 consists of 16 residues. In germline, CDR1 is SEHNR, CDR2 FQNEAQ (reference sequence). After removal of 3 bases from V and 1 base from J, the junction contained 6 bases not matched to a gene. CDR3 in amino acids: CASSFPTSGVSYEQYL. The CDR3 coding sequence is TGTGCCAGCAGCTTCCCCACTAGCGGGGTTTCCTACGAGCAGTACTTA.

As concerns this clonotype: The junction differs from germline at one of its ends, possibly a read error. The rearrangement joins TRBV7-6 to TRBJ1-3; TRBD1 matches 8 bases. Germline CDR1 reads SGHVS; CDR2 reads FNYEAQ. This CDR3 is built from 15 residues. CDR3 nucleotides: TGTGCTAGCAGCGACGGACAGGGCTCTGGAAACACCATATATTTT. It specifies CASSDGQGSGNTIYF.

This clonotype was counted many times. The V and J genes are TRBV7-9 and TRBJ2-5; D gene uncertain. The ends were cut back, 7 bases at V and 5 bases at J, with 17 bases in the middle. Germline CDR1 and CDR2: SEHNR and FQNEAQ (reference sequence). The CDR3 sequence is 14 residues long. In DNA form, the CDR3 reads TGTGCCAGCAAGAGCCGTTCTTTGGGTGAGACCCAGTACTTC. Its translation is CASKSRSLGETQYF.

This clonotype was observed at least ten times. The chain joins TRBV7-9 to TRBJ2-1; 10 positions match TRBD1. V dropped 5 bases and J dropped 7; count of bases not matched to a gene: 8. The germline V gene encodes CDR1 SEHNR and CDR2 FQNEAQ (reference sequence). The CDR3 is 15 residues long. The CDR3 DNA reads TGTGCCAGCAGCCAAGCCGGGACAGGGGTAAATGAGCAGTTCTTC. This sequence encodes CASSQAGTGVNEQFF.

This clonotype has a count of ten or more. Germline and junction disagree at one end, which may indicate a read error. The chain is built from TRBV7-7 and TRBJ2-1; D assignment may be TRBD1 or TRBD2 (6 bases each). Germline-derived CDR1 and CDR2 are SSHAT and FNYEAQ (reference sequence). The CDR3 has 13 amino acids. CDR3 region: CASSWGADNEQFF. In nucleotides, the CDR3 is TGTGCTAGCAGCTGGGGGGCGGACAATGAGCAGTTCTTC.

This clonotype was seen at least ten times. The rearrangement uses TRBV19 and TRBJ2-1; no clear D gene. V lost 11 bases and J lost 6, with 20 bases in between. The CDR3 has 14 residues. Germline loops: CDR1 LNHDA, CDR2 SQIVND (reference sequence). The CDR3 protein is CAALQPSKPNEQFF. The CDR3 nucleotides are TGTGCCGCATTACAGCCCTCGAAACCCAATGAGCAGTTCTTC.

The chain combines TRBV28 with TRBJ1-4, with 7 bases fitting TRBD1. The ends lost 6 bases at V and 8 bases at J; junction bases unmatched: 9. Germline CDR1 and CDR2: MDHEN and SYDVKM. This CDR3 comprises 14 residues. This CDR3 is CASRQTGLNEKLFF. The CDR3 DNA sequence: TGTGCCAGCAGGCAGACAGGGCTAAACGAAAAACTGTTTTTT.